The clone carrying this TCR beta chain was seen a few times. Its antigen is unknown. The V and J ends lost 4 bases and 0 bases respectively, with 8 bases between them. Germline V gene data show CDR1 as SGHRS and CDR2 as YFSETQ. The CDR3 contains 13 residues. The patients all showed relapse after autologous stem cell transplantation, while their brentuximab vedotin exposure varied. Complete response, partial response or progressive disease constituted the best response categories observed. Method: immunoSEQ multiplex PCR; TCRdb's copy keeps in-frame clones and lacks some. The top ten hold 25% of the sample, which has some 10,000 clones, more than 75% seen once. These data come from a study of PD-1 blockade in classical Hodgkin lymphoma. General observations from the study: A significant rise in TCR diversity by C4D1 was seen for CD4+ but not CD8+ cells. No one has yet defined what causes the repertoire differences, which may be disease activity or prior therapy.

The chain employs TRBV5-1 and TRBJ2-7; a weak D match, TRBD2 (5 bases). Sample: peripheral blood mononuclear cells (PBMCs), taken at baseline. The clonotype comes from a human donor with classical Hodgkin lymphoma. The CDR3: CASSIRDSYEQYF. The CDR3 coding sequence is TGCGCCAGCAGCATCCGGGACTCCTACGAGCAGTACTTC.